Each of the 20 T cell receptor beta chains below was sequenced from the same sample in a study of post-analysis software for immune sequencing data. The library was made from cDNA and included unique molecular identifiers. MiXCR, applied by TCRdb to the PCR reads, yields one record per CDR3 protein. The repertoire holds about 820,000 distinct CDR3 sequences, with roughly 58% as singletons. General study points: There were about five TRBV segments more frequent in patients than controls, and TRBV5-6, TRBV5-1 and TRBV20-1 were among them.

These receptors have no identified antigens. Sequenced material: blood. The receptors were gathered from a girl aged 10-17 years with multiple sclerosis.

Only a few counts were recorded for this clonotype. V is TRBV7-2 and J is TRBJ2-7; D unresolved. The CDR3 is 14 amino acids. V lost 1 base to trimming and J lost 0 bases, with 7 bases between them. Germline V gene sequence: CDR1 SGHTA, CDR2 FQGNSA. The DNA of the CDR3 is TGTGCCAGCAGCTTAGAGGTCAACTCCTACGAGCAGTACTTC. This sequence encodes CASSLEVNSYEQYF.

The chain couples TRBV2 to TRBJ1-2; 8 nucleotides match TRBD1. The CDR3 contains 14 residues. CDR1 is SNHLY, CDR2 FYNNEI, per germline. J was trimmed by 0 bases and V by 7 bases; bases with no gene match: 4. The CDR3 coding sequence is TGTGCCAGCAAACAGGGGGTAGCTAACTATGGCTACACCTTC. Its protein is CASKQGVANYGYTF.

The CDR3 nucleotides are TGCGCCAGCAGCCAAGAGACTTTTAGCACAGATACGCAGTATTTT. Protein sequence: CASSQETFSTDTQYF. The V gene is TRBV4-1, the J gene TRBJ2-3, with D hard to call. The CDR3 is 15 amino acids. V was pared by 0 bases and J by 0 bases, with 7 bases between. Germline V gene lookup returns CDR1 MGHRA and CDR2 YSYEKL.

V and J are TRBV27 and TRBJ2-6; perhaps TRBD1 as D (5 bases). CDR1 MNHEY and CDR2 SMNVEV come from the germline V gene (reference sequence). The CDR3 totals 18 residues. V lost 4 bases and J 1 base, leaving 17 bases between the germline ends. Here the CDR3 DNA reads TGTGCCAGCAGTTGGACACCGCAGAGCCAATCTGGGGCCAACGTCCTGACTTTC. As protein: CASSWTPQSQSGANVLTF.

This clonotype was found once. The chain is built from TRBV9 and TRBJ2-3; 8 bases are a match to TRBD2. This CDR3 has 16 amino acids. CDR1 is SGDLS, CDR2 YYNGEE, per germline. The V segment lost 7 bases and the J segment 4 bases; nucleotides outside the gene matches: 14. CDR3 residues: CASGVGRGAHADTQYF. CDR3 sequence (DNA): TGTGCCAGCGGTGTTGGGCGGGGGGCACATGCAGATACGCAGTATTTT. Supplemented by reference TRBV9 and TRBJ2-3, the full variable domain reads DSGVTQTPKHLITATGQRVTLRCSPRSGDLSVYWYQQSLDQGLQFLIQYYNGEERAKGNILERFSAQQFPDLHSELNLSSLELGDSALYFCASGVGRGAHADTQYFGPGTRLTVL.

With regard to this clonotype: One junction end disagrees with the germline gene, perhaps due to a read error. This chain uses TRBV20-1 with TRBJ1-2; TRBD1 agrees at 9 bases. Germline V lookup: CDR1 DFQATT, CDR2 SNEGSKA (reference sequence). There are 13 residues in the CDR3. CDR3 bases: TGTAGCGCCAAGGACAGGGGAGACTATGGCTACACCTTC. This encodes CSAKDRGDYGYTF.

This CDR3 is CASSLESREAYEQYF. The CDR3, as DNA: TGTGCCAGCAGCTTAGAGTCACGGGAGGCCTACGAGCAGTACTTC. This chain uses TRBV7-6 with TRBJ2-4, with 7 bases lining up with TRBD2. Matching the DNA end better, TRBJ2-7 makes the J call doubtful. From germline, CDR1 is SGHVS and CDR2 FNYEAQ. There are 15 residues in the CDR3.

The genes are TRBV20-1 and TRBJ1-3, with 7 bases matching TRBD1. The length of the CDR3 is 14 residues. Unmatched junction bases numbered 7, after V lost 6 bases and J lost 2 bases. Per germline, CDR1 DFQATT and CDR2 SNEGSKA (reference sequence). For the CDR3, the DNA is TGCAGTGCCCAATCCGGGACAGCTGGAAACACCATATATTTT. It specifies CSAQSGTAGNTIYF.

CDR3: CATSRDGAYNEQFF. The CDR3, as DNA: TGTGCCACCAGCAGAGACGGAGCCTACAATGAGCAGTTCTTC. J is TRBJ2-1 and V is TRBV15; D unresolved. CDR1 LNHNV and CDR2 YYDKDF come from the germline V gene (reference sequence). This CDR3 has 14 residues. Trimming pared 0 bases from V and 2 bases from J, leaving 5 bases between. The full variable domain, rest sourced from reference TRBV15 and TRBJ2-1, is DAMVIQNPRYQVTQFGKPVTLSCSQTLNHNVMYWYQQKSSQAPKLLFHYYDKDFNNEADTPDNFQSRRPNTSFCFLDIRSPGLGDTAMYLCATSRDGAYNEQFFGPGTRLTVL.

The chain recombines TRBV6-5 with TRBJ1-4, with no clear D. CDR3 length: 15 residues. V lost 5 bases and J lost 8, with 18 bases in between. The germline gives CDR1 MNHEY, CDR2 SVGAGI. In DNA form, the CDR3 reads TGTGCCAGCAGTGCCTCGGGGAAGCGAGGGGAAAAACTGTTTTTT. This sequence encodes CASSASGKRGEKLFF.

The chain uses TRBV20-1 and TRBJ2-7, with D perhaps TRBD2 (5 bases). CDR3 length: 11 amino acids. V shed 6 bases and J shed 6 bases, with 12 bases lying between them. Germline V gives CDR1 DFQATT, CDR2 SNEGSKA (reference sequence). The CDR3 protein is CSALGGGEQYF. CDR3 bases: TGCAGTGCCCTCGGTGGAGGCGAGCAGTACTTC.

In its sample, this clonotype was seen a few times. The chain combines TRBV14 with TRBJ2-7, with D perhaps matching TRBD2 (5 bases). With 4 bases removed from V and 3 bases from J, the gap between germline ends came to 13 bases. Per the germline V gene, CDR1 is SGHDN and CDR2 is FVKESK. The CDR3 has 14 residues. As DNA, the CDR3 is TGTGCCAGCAGCCTTCCGGGAAGCGGCTACGAGCAGTACTTC. Its protein product is CASSLPGSGYEQYF.

This clonotype was counted once. In DNA, the CDR3 is TGTGCCAGCAGTTTTATGGGGAGGAGGGGTTCCAATGAGCAGTTCTTC. The encoded protein is CASSFMGRRGSNEQFF. The chain employs TRBV6-5 and TRBJ2-1; perhaps TRBD2 as D (6 bases). This CDR3 contains 16 residues. Germline CDR1 is MNHEY and CDR2 is SVGAGI. V lost 4 bases and J lost 6, with 19 bases in between.

V gene TRBV6-5 combines with J gene TRBJ1-2; the match to TRBD1 covers 8 bases. CDR3 length: 16 amino acids. J lost 4 bases, V lost 8 bases, and 15 bases had no gene match. Looked up from germline, CDR1 is MNHEY and CDR2 is SVGAGI. In DNA, the CDR3 is TGTGCCAGCGGCTCACGGACAGGGTTCAACCCCTATGGCTACACCTTC. This gives the protein CASGSRTGFNPYGYTF.

The CDR3 spells CSARDLLAGEQYF. CDR3 sequence (DNA): TGCAGTGCTAGAGATCTTTTGGCGGGCGAGCAGTACTTC. This rearrangement joins TRBV20-1 to TRBJ2-7, with a possible D match to TRBD2 (5 bases). The germline gives CDR1 DFQATT, CDR2 SNEGSKA (reference sequence). With 0 bases removed from V and 6 bases from J, the gap between germline ends came to 12 bases. The CDR3 length is 13 residues.

The chain has TRBV7-9 and TRBJ1-5; 9 positions agree with TRBD1. This CDR3 contains 15 residues. Trimming cost V 3 bases and J 3 bases; bases outside gene matches: 3. The germline V gene encodes CDR1 SEHNR and CDR2 FQNEAQ (reference sequence). CDR3 coding DNA: TGTGCCAGCAGCTTGGGACAGGGTCCCAATCAGCCCCAGCATTTT. Protein: CASSLGQGPNQPQHF.

DNA for the CDR3: TGCGCCAGCAGCTCCCAGGGTGGTAGCGGGGGCAACTCCTACAATGAGCAGTTCTTC. It encodes CASSSQGGSGGNSYNEQFF. The chain is built from TRBV5-1 and TRBJ2-1; 9 bases agree with TRBD2. Germline V gene lookup returns CDR1 SGHRS and CDR2 YFSETQ. V shed 3 bases, J shed 0 bases, and the junction held 13 bases outside the gene matches. The CDR3 has 19 residues.

This clonotype was recorded a few times. This chain's CDR3 is CASRGNGVSMETQYF. The CDR3 DNA reads TGTGCCAGTAGGGGGAACGGAGTTTCGATGGAGACCCAGTACTTC. The chain employs TRBV5-5 and TRBJ2-5, with D possibly being TRBD1 (6 bases). Per the germline V gene, CDR1 is SGHKS and CDR2 is YYEKEE (reference sequence). The length of the CDR3 is 15 residues. The germline V and J ends were trimmed by 8 bases and 5 bases, with 22 bases remaining between them.

The chain couples TRBV5-1 to TRBJ1-2, with D possibly TRBD1 on 5 matching bases. CDR3 size: 15 residues. V lost 4 bases, J lost 4 bases, and 17 bases lay in between. The germline V gene has CDR1 SGHRS and CDR2 YFSETQ. CDR3 in amino acids: CASSTGTAMAYGYTF. The CDR3 DNA reads TGCGCCAGCAGCACCGGGACGGCGATGGCCTATGGCTACACCTTC.

This rearrangement joins TRBV24-1 to TRBJ1-2, with 8 bases aligning to TRBD1. Germline CDR1 KGHDR, CDR2 SFDVKD. The CDR3 totals 20 residues. The V segment lost 3 bases and the J segment 5 bases; nucleotides outside the gene matches: 22. Written as DNA, the CDR3 is TGTGCCACCAGTGATGCGGACAGGGATGCTTTTTCCCTTTCCGATTATGGCTACACCTTC. Protein product: CATSDADRDAFSLSDYGYTF.